The rows below give T cell receptor beta chains drawn from one sample of a study of T cell responses to AZD1222 COVID-19 vaccine. Clones were read by immunoSEQ multiplex PCR, and TCRdb kept only the in-frame ones, dropping some. The table has 150,000 or so clones, over 90% seen once. The sample in question was peripheral blood, obtained 28 days after the second AZD1222 dose. These receptors all stem from an adult who received the AZD1222 COVID-19 vaccine. CDR3s include the opening cysteine and the closing phenylalanine or tryptophan. Fields, in order: clone size, J gene, V gene, CDR3 protein. The listing skips clone size in some rows; elsewhere it reads once, few, many or a size class.

size: -; J: TRBJ1-2; V: TRBV9; CDR3: CASSVGDGGYTF
size: -; J: TRBJ2-5; V: TRBV5-4; CDR3: CASSLGASGSRETQYF
size: -; J: TRBJ1-4; V: TRBV28; CDR3: CASSLLGTGGEKLFF
size: -; J: TRBJ1-6; V: TRBV27; CDR3: CASRGTGSPPLHF
size: -; J: TRBJ1-1; V: TRBV9; CDR3: CASSGDGTEAFF
size: -; J: TRBJ1-2; V: TRBV28; CDR3: CASSTGAGYGYTF
size: -; J: TRBJ2-7; V: TRBV5-1; CDR3: CASSLGDEQYF
size: -; J: TRBJ1-1; V: TRBV4-1; CDR3: CASSHYPRGNTEAFF
size: few; J: TRBJ2-1; V: TRBV19; CDR3: CASSSERTFYNEQFF
size: -; J: TRBJ1-5; V: TRBV28; CDR3: CASRVQGGGSQPQHF
size: once; J: TRBJ1-6; V: TRBV27; CDR3: CASSLSDRFNSPLHF
size: -; J: TRBJ2-7; V: TRBV7-2; CDR3: CASSLALRTGGFYEQYF
size: -; J: TRBJ1-2; V: TRBV4-1; CDR3: CASSPTGSGYTF
size: -; J: TRBJ2-1; V: TRBV3-1/TRBV3-2; CDR3: CASSGDGYNEQFF
size: few; J: TRBJ2-5; V: TRBV5-6; CDR3: CASSLGLTGETQYF
size: -; J: TRBJ1-2; V: TRBV28; CDR3: CASSFPQGRGHGYTF
size: -; J: TRBJ2-2; V: TRBV2; CDR3: CASSQTRIDTGELFF
size: -; J: TRBJ2-7; V: TRBV9; CDR3: CASSVRREGAYEQYF
size: -; J: TRBJ2-3; V: TRBV7-8; CDR3: CASSLGSGTSVLNRGTQYF
size: -; J: TRBJ2-7; V: TRBV14; CDR3: CASSQGIGTGEQYF
size: once; J: TRBJ2-5; V: TRBV9; CDR3: CASSVRASTSQETQYF
size: once; J: TRBJ2-7; V: TRBV9; CDR3: CASSIDRVYEQYF
size: -; J: TRBJ1-6; V: TRBV6-5; CDR3: CASSYSAGGSVWLHF
size: -; J: TRBJ1-6; V: TRBV7-2; CDR3: CATGSGGAGSPLHF
size: -; J: TRBJ1-2; V: TRBV24-1; CDR3: CATSDPRGTANYGYTF
size: -; J: TRBJ2-5; V: TRBV29-1; CDR3: CSAGAIPSGRSQETQYF
size: -; J: TRBJ1-1; V: TRBV13; CDR3: CASSYVRQGKGRNTEAFF
size: -; J: TRBJ2-1; V: TRBV7-6; CDR3: CASSPPHWEPINEQFF
size: -; J: TRBJ2-1; V: TRBV2; CDR3: CASSRLAVYNEQFF
size: -; J: TRBJ1-2; V: TRBV28; CDR3: CASSDGRIIYGYTF
size: -; J: TRBJ1-6; V: TRBV5-1; CDR3: CASSFGTSPLHF
size: once; J: TRBJ2-7; V: TRBV27; CDR3: CASSLNLRGVYEQYF